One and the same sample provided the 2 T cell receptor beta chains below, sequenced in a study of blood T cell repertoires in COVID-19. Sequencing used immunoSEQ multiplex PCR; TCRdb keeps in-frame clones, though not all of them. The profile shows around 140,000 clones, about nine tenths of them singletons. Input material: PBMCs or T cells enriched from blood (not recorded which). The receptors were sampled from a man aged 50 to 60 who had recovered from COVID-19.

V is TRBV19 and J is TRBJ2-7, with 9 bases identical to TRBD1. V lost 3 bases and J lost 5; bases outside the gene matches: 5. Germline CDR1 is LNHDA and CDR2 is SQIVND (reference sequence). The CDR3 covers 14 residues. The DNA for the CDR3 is TGTGCCAGTAGTATGGGACAGGGACAGAACGAGCAGTACTTC. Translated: CASSMGQGQNEQYF.

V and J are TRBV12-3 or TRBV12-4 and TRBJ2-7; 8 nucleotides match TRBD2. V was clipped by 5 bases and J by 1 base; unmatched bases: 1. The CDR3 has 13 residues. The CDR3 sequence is CASSKRGSYEQYV. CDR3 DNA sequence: TGTGCCAGCAGTAAGCGGGGGTCCTACGAGCAGTACGTC.